The 7 T cell receptor beta chains below come from one sample, sequenced in a study of shared clonotypes between healthy human individuals. Generated by immunoSEQ multiplex PCR, the TCRdb table keeps only in-frame clones and is missing some. The table has some 2,100,000 clones, roughly 95% seen once. The specimen was naive CD4+ T cells sorted from blood. Subset reported: CD45RA+ positively selected. The receptors come from a man between 18 and 29 years old in good health.

J is TRBJ2-5 and V is TRBV5-1; 9 bases line up with TRBD1. Germline CDR1 and CDR2: SGHRS and YFSETQ. The CDR3 is 14 amino acids. Unmatched junction bases numbered 11, after V lost 2 bases and J lost 12 bases. The chain's CDR3 is CASSLRTGVGPEYF. For the CDR3, the DNA is TGCGCCAGCAGCTTACGGACAGGGGTTGGTCCGGAGTACTTC.

The V and J genes are TRBV2 and TRBJ2-2; 8 positions agree with TRBD1. The junction had 9 bases not matched to a gene; V was cut back by 7 bases and J by 5 bases. This CDR3 is built from 15 residues. CDR1 is SNHLY and CDR2 is FYNNEI in the germline V gene. The CDR3 is CASINQGALTGELFF. The CDR3 DNA reads TGTGCCAGCATTAACCAGGGGGCCTTGACCGGGGAGCTGTTTTTT.

The chain recombines TRBV10-3 with TRBJ1-1; the D gene is possibly TRBD1 (5 bases). Trimming left V 7 bases short and J 2 bases short, with 11 bases between. Germline V gives CDR1 ENHRY, CDR2 SYGVKD. The CDR3 covers 13 residues. The CDR3 spells CAITKTDNTEAFF. CDR3 nucleotides: TGTGCCATCACCAAGACAGACAACACTGAAGCTTTCTTT.

The genes are TRBV2 and TRBJ1-3; tentative D call: TRBD1 (6 bases). Trimming took off 1 base at V and 0 bases at J, with 10 bases between the two ends. The germline CDR1 and CDR2 sequences are SNHLY and FYNNEI. This CDR3 contains 16 residues. CDR3 DNA sequence: TGTGCCAGCAGTGAAGGGGACAAAGCCTCTGGAAACACCATATATTTT. It translates to CASSEGDKASGNTIYF.

The genes are TRBV7-8 and TRBJ2-3; TRBD2 matches at 10 bases. V lost 1 base and J lost 4; bases outside the gene matches: 2. The germline V gene encodes CDR1 SGHVS and CDR2 FQNEAQ. CDR3 length: 15 amino acids. In nucleotides, the CDR3 is TGTGCCAGCAGCTTAGGTACTAGCGGGGCAGATACGCAGTATTTT. Translation: CASSLGTSGADTQYF.

J is TRBJ2-7 and V is TRBV6-5; 7 positions match TRBD1. CDR1 and CDR2 (germline): MNHEY, SVGAGI. The CDR3 consists of 15 residues. J gave up 1 base and V 4 bases, and 7 bases lay outside the gene matches. The CDR3 sequence is CASSSGRQGSYEQYF. Here the CDR3 DNA reads TGTGCCAGCAGTTCCGGAAGACAGGGTTCCTACGAGCAGTACTTC.

DNA of the CDR3: TGTGCCAGAGGGGATCTCACAGATACGCAGTATTTT. This sequence encodes CARGDLTDTQYF. The chain is built from TRBV2 and TRBJ2-3; maybe TRBD1 (5 bases). Germline V lookup: CDR1 SNHLY, CDR2 FYNNEI. This CDR3 contains 12 residues. Trimming left V 9 bases short and J 2 bases short, with 9 bases between. Combining the CDR3 with reference TRBV2 and TRBJ2-3 gives the whole variable domain EPEVTQTPSHQVTQMGQEVILRCVPISNHLYFYWYRQILGQKVEFLVSFYNNEISEKSEIFDDQFSVERPDGSNFTLKIRSTKLEDSAMYFCARGDLTDTQYFGPGTRLTVL.